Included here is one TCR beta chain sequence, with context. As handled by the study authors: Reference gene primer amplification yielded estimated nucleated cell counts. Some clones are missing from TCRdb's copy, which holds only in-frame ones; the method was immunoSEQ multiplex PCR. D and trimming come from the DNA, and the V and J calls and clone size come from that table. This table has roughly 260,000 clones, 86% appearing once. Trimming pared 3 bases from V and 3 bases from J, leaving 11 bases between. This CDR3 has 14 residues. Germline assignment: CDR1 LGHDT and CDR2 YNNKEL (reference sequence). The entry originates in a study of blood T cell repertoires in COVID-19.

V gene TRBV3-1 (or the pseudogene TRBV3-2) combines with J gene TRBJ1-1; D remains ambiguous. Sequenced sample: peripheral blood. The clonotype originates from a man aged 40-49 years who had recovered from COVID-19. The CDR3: CASSHSGGHTEAFF. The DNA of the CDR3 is TGTGCCAGCAGCCACTCCGGAGGGCACACTGAAGCTTTCTTT.